This TCR beta chain was retrieved from a study of cytomegalovirus exposure and HLA in healthy donors (dated by TCRdb to the late 2010s). Turning to the overall study: According to an earlier analysis of 587 of the donors, roughly 180 million T cells yielded 95 million to 140 million unique TCR beta sequences and less than 300 Gb of sequence data. The number of typed donors differed by locus: about 629-630 for A, B, C, DRB1 and DQB1; approximately 520 for DQA1; some 590 for DPA1; and 400 to 480 for DPB1. A later analysis re-analyzed previously published TCR beta repertoires from about 730 donors and added high-resolution HLA genotyping to study TCR occurrence patterns. Among the roughly 400 genotyped donors, around 81% belonged to the genetic ancestry cluster associated with self-reported Caucasian donors. Among 300 to 500 genotyped donors of the cohort, an average of roughly 230,000 unique TCR beta nucleotide sequences was sequenced per donor, of which roughly 17% were non-productive. To predict cytomegalovirus infection status, the study brought together high-throughput TCR immunosequencing, statistical association of individual TCRs with disease status, and machine learning. The T cell repertoires of under 700 subjects were profiled by immunosequencing and related to cytomegalovirus serostatus. The aim of the study was to test whether cataloging public T cell receptors could identify signatures of past pathogen exposure. Roughly five DR-DQ haplotypes were handled as single units for association and clustering because linkage in the cohort was strong. An earlier analysis of 587 of the donors used high-throughput TCR beta sequencing to judge whether each TCR beta V gene segment behaved as functional or pseudogenic. A later genetic analysis took genome-wide SNP genotypes for 398 of the 666 donors and used that subset as a discovery cohort. A separate validation cohort of 100 to 150 different subjects was used in addition to the approximately 700-subject first cohort. All discovery cohort repertoires had been generated using a single sequencing platform. Class I and class II HLA loci were covered by the typing at four-digit resolution. An early release that covered about 600 HLA-typed donors contained 250 to 350 gigabases of sequencing data and 85 million to 100 million unique TCR sequences. Donor age, sex, ethnicity and CMV serostatus were collected together with the repertoire data. Rather than using new phenotypic data, the later analysis identified candidate immune exposures from TCR beta sequences and from how often those sequences occurred across donors.

The V and J ends are trimmed by 4 bases and 4 bases, leaving 17 bases between them. Including cysteine and phenylalanine, the CDR3 has 16 amino acids. CDR3 DNA only is kept here, 48 bases in frame from base 1. The germline V gene provides CDR1 MNHNS and CDR2 SASEGT. This clone was observed a single time. The clone's antigen remains unknown. Base qualities were left out, and no much larger clone turns up one base away. Library preparation employed the immunoSEQ multiplex PCR assay. The multiplex PCR relied on a mix of 60 forward primers for TCR Vbeta segments and 13 reverse primers for TCR Jbeta segments. The CDR3 region of rearranged TCR beta genes was amplified from genomic DNA by a multiplex PCR assay. The amplified TCR beta libraries were sequenced on the Illumina HiSeq System as 87-base-pair reads. On the authors' methods: Across the 670 or so repertoires, a later analysis counted 80 million or so unique TCR beta chains, some 11 million of which were shared by at least two donors. Raw reads were error-corrected and collapsed into unique sequences with a nearest-neighbor algorithm that merged closely related sequences to remove PCR and sequencing errors. To assign V, D and J gene segments, CDR3 sequences were aligned to IMGT reference sequences. Each retained sequence needed at least a six-nucleotide match to both a V gene segment and a J gene segment. A rearrangement counted as productive if the CDR3 had no stop codons and remained in frame with V and J, and every other rearrangement counted as non-productive. Following IMGT convention, CDR3 was defined as the stretch from the second conserved V-encoded cysteine to the conserved J-encoded phenylalanine. The earlier analysis of fewer than 750 of the donors excluded sequences that lacked an unambiguous match to a single V gene segment. In an earlier analysis of 500 to 750 of the donors, V segments were called functional above 56.7% productive rearrangements and were called segregating when the between-donor standard deviation exceeded 5%. A statistical classification framework was built for diagnosing cytomegalovirus status from the catalog of TCR beta chain sequences. V and J gene assignment, in a later analysis, came from comparing TCR nucleotide sequences with IMGT/GENE-DB human TR gene sequences. The TCRdist pipeline was used in a later analysis to assign CDR3 sequences and most-parsimonious VDJ recombination scenarios. In a later analysis, each TCR beta chain was defined by its CDR3 amino acid sequence together with its V-gene family, and reads lacking a unique V-gene family were excluded. As a way to deal with suspected cross-contamination and a sequencing artifact, a later analysis dropped hundreds of nucleotide sequences that were highly shared and had low generation probability. In a later analysis, a clonal expansion index for each public chain was calculated from normalized within-repertoire ranks of inferred template counts. In a later analysis, generation probabilities were computed using a VDJ recombination model fitted to out-of-frame rearrangements, and the results were checked against IGoR. A later analysis scored TCR-TCR, TCR-HLA and TCR-CMV co-occurrence with hypergeometric tests, applying a repertoire-size bias correction to TCR pairs. In a later analysis, false discovery rates were estimated by permuting HLA or CMV assignments 20 times. A later analysis grouped co-occurring TCRs with DBSCAN, adding TCRdist sequence similarity when clustering within HLA-allele-positive subsets. Repertoires with fewer than 30,000 or more than 120,000 public chains, plus five repertoires with anomalous nucleotide sharing, were excluded from co-occurrence clustering. Entries here come from immuneACCESS through TCRdb and include only in-frame sequences with V and J called. Some clones fail to appear in such tables; in the studies checked, an unresolved V gene covers under half of the shortfall, and the cause of the remainder is unknown. For V, J and clone size, that table is used; D and trimming come from the DNA. The sample table holds about 120,000 clones, of which 67% were seen once. Roughly 8.7% of the sample goes to the ten largest clones.

The full study reports these points: Several of the top co-occurrence clusters appeared to be linked to parvovirus B19, influenza, CMV and Epstein-Barr virus, according to a later analysis. Sequencing depth was assumed to be roughly uniform across donors in the presence/absence analyses, though that assumption may not hold. In a later genetic analysis, fewer N-insertions in productive TCRs were reported among donors in an Asian-associated ancestry cluster than the 666-donor mean. In a later analysis, TCR association rates were found to vary across HLA loci, with the most associated TCRs seen for DRB1 alleles and the fewest for HLA-C alleles. In both the original and validation cohorts, the classifier was reported to diagnose cytomegalovirus status with high specificity and sensitivity. Because counts were too low, seventeen rarely observed V segments, including chromosome 9 orphons, were excluded from the earlier analysis of 500 to 700 of the donors. A cluster of highly shared sequence variants was judged likely to represent a technical artifact of the sequencing pipeline. Linkage disequilibrium might explain the correlated functional status among segregating V segments, but an unknown experimental factor could not be excluded. Because the 87-base-pair reads could not distinguish some IMGT-functional V segments, including TRBV6-2 and TRBV6-3, those segments were excluded. Immune exposure information for the cohort was limited to CMV serostatus. Most TCR sequences were seen in very few donors, while some public TCRs were found in many individuals. A later analysis found that most CMV-associated TCR beta chains appeared HLA-restricted, with HLA associations seemingly driven largely by CMV exposure. It was suggested by the authors that the approach could potentially be generalized to other disease states and immunological phenotypes. Because HLA typing was unavailable for some donors at each locus, only the typed subset was used in association tests. A further reported finding was that TCR beta sequences accurately predicted the HLA-A and HLA-B alleles for most subjects in the first cohort. In vitro tests confirmed that a few of the cytomegalovirus-associated TCR beta chains recognize cytomegalovirus antigens. In a later analysis, around 15,000 TCR beta sequences were associated with specific HLA alleles at a false discovery rate of 0.05. When HLA alleles, especially DR and DQ, strongly co-occurred, attributing TCR associations to individual alleles was difficult. The study listed approximately 150 TCR beta chains as associated with cytomegalovirus. In an earlier analysis of 587 of the donors, most TCR beta V segments appeared in productive rearrangements about 87% or about 30% of the time, broadly matching IMGT annotations. Compared with equally common non-associated chains, HLA-associated TCR beta chains in a later analysis were more clonally expanded and had lower generation probabilities. In a later genetic analysis, a missense DCLRE1C variant was associated with V-gene and J-gene trimming of TCR beta chains, and the association was replicated in an independent cohort. Only TCR beta chains were sequenced in this cohort, and the absence of alpha or paired-chain data limited detectable features.

The cohort consisted of approximately 670 healthy bone marrow donors. Cohort members were all nominally healthy when sampled, although unrecorded immune exposures were likely present. The donor was CMV seropositive and belonged to the group of 250 to 300 seropositive cohort members. Every donor gave a peripheral blood sample, and the peripheral blood mononuclear cells from that sample were used for TCR beta sequencing. Genomic DNA was extracted from the blood cell samples with the Qiagen DNeasy Blood Extraction Kit. What was sequenced was PBMCs. This chain is built from TRBV6-1 and TRBJ1-3, with no D gene named confidently. This TCR came from a man aged 18 to 29 in good health and CMV-seropositive. The DNA reads as follows: TGTGCCAGCAGTGCTTCCAGACGGCGGTCAGGAAACACCATATATTTT. Its translation reads: CASSASRRRSGNTIYF.